This T cell receptor (beta chain) emerged from a study of shared clonotypes between healthy human individuals. Study-wide background: A donor's plate count was three for CD4 naive and three for CD4 memory; CD8 naive had two and CD8 memory one. The study, taken as a whole, reports: Naive subsets, compared against memory subsets, generally had larger estimated richness values. When compared with the clonotypes that were shared by all four sorted-subset donors, the non-shared clonotypes turned out to have lower generation probabilities. Genetic and exposure-history diversity was limited by the few donors.

In germline, CDR1 is SNHLY, CDR2 FYNNEI. Trimming left V 7 bases short and J 0 bases short, with 10 bases between. The length of the CDR3 is 14 residues. Sequenced by immunoSEQ multiplex PCR; TCRdb stores in-frame clones only, minus some. The sample contains about 2.4 million clones, around 90% of which appear only once. For this clone: Its antigen remains unknown.

The chain carries TRBV2 and TRBJ2-1; no clear D. Source material: naive CD4+ T cells sorted from blood. Subset defined: CD45RA+ positively selected. The receptor was derived from a man between 18 and 35 years old in good health. The CDR3 sequence is CASNGRYSYNEQFF. DNA for the CDR3: TGTGCCAGCAATGGCCGATACTCCTACAATGAGCAGTTCTTC.